This T cell receptor (beta chain) was found in a study of blood T cell repertoires in COVID-19 (dated by TCRdb to 2018 to 2020). For context, the study as a whole: The collaborator samples originated in the United States, Italy and Spain and spanned the acute and convalescent phases of COVID-19. The prospective study material was composed of cDNA or gDNA derived from T cells, B-cell-depleted T cells, or PBMCs. A freely available public database, intended as a resource for researchers studying the immune response to SARS-CoV-2, is where the repertoires were released. The samples were drawn from the first 160 participants of the ongoing ImmuneRACE study and from 1,254 subjects provided by 6 global collaborators. Subjects who had been exposed to COVID-19, were actively infected with it, or had recovered from it provided the deeply sampled blood TCRbeta repertoires that made up the dataset. Nearly every sample came with metadata listing a de-identified subject ID, COVID-19 status, age in years and sex. HLA class I and class II types, where available, came from metadata supplied by the sample provider rather than from assay-based typing.

In the prospective study, participants were 18 to 89 years old, resided in about two dozen geographic areas of the United States, and were enrolled through a virtual design. In the prospective study, participants were assigned to cohorts based on the clinical history participants reported in a screening survey and a study questionnaire. For ImmuneRACE Cohort 3, a participant was defined as recovered based on two consecutive negative NP/OP PCR tests, clearance by a healthcare professional, or resolution of symptoms. In the prospective study, mobile phlebotomists collected whole blood, serum and a nasopharyngeal or oropharyngeal swab from each participant. Prospective study participants could optionally give additional blood draws and questionnaires over an approximately two-month period. Prospective study blood samples were shipped either frozen or at room temperature before DNA extraction. TCRbeta CDR3 regions were amplified from genomic DNA by means of the immunoSEQ Assay, a bias-controlled multiplex PCR. Turning to the authors' computational methods: The number of nucleated cells in each sample was estimated from the amplification of reference gene primers within the assay. Sequence reads were collapsed and filtered to measure the absolute abundance of every unique TCRbeta CDR3 rearrangement. For each sample, productive Simpson clonality was calculated as the square root of Simpson's diversity index over productive rearrangements. Entries here come from immuneACCESS through TCRdb and include only in-frame sequences with V and J called. Some clones fail to appear in such tables; in the studies checked, an unresolved V gene covers under half of the shortfall, and the cause of the remainder is unknown. V and J calls and clone size come straight from that table; D and trimming were deduced from the DNA. The table for this sample lists about 310,000 clones; roughly 90% of them were counted only once. The top ten clones comprise 4.5% to 6.5% of the sample.

As regards this clone: No antigen is known for it. No base quality information exists; no much larger clone differs at one position.

The paper's findings and limits, for the study overall: The amount of clinical and demographic metadata varied by source and participant and was provided uncurated.

Sequenced input: PBMCs or T cells enriched from blood (not recorded which). This clonotype was obtained from a man aged 60 to 75 who had recovered from COVID-19.

The DNA reads as follows: TGTGCCAGTATTCCCATCGGGACAGGGAACACTGAAGCTTTCTTT. This yields the protein CASIPIGTGNTEAFF. The chain was built from TRBV19 and TRBJ1-1, and 8 bases in between align with TRBD1. CDR1 is given as LNHDA and CDR2 as SQIVND, both from the germline V gene (reference sequence). The CDR3, from cysteine to phenylalanine, totals 15 residues. Only CDR3 DNA remains: 45 bases, in frame from the first base. Trimming accounts for 7 bases at V and 1 base at J, while the number of junction bases matched to no gene is 8.